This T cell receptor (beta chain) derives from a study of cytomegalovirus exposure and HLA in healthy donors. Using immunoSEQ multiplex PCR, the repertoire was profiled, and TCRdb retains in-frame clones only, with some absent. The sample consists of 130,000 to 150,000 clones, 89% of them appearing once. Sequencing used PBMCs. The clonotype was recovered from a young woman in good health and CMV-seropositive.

The chain's CDR3 is CASSFQGGTGELFF. Written as DNA, the CDR3 is TGTGCCAGCAGCTTCCAGGGGGGCACCGGGGAGCTGTTTTTT. The chain recombines TRBV7-3 with TRBJ2-2; perhaps TRBD1 as D (7 bases). This CDR3 is built from 14 residues. Between the trimmed V and J ends, which lost 3 bases and 4 bases, there was a span of 9 bases. The V gene's germline CDR1 is SGHTA and CDR2 FQGTGA.